One sample yielded the 24 T cell receptor beta chains listed below, sequenced in a study of cytomegalovirus exposure and HLA in healthy donors. In the PCR, 60 Vbeta and 13 Jbeta primers were used. Some clones are missing from TCRdb's copy, which holds only in-frame ones; the method was immunoSEQ multiplex PCR. Of roughly 150,000 clones listed, about 85% were seen once; the top ten hold 2.3%. Sequencing was carried out using PBMCs. The receptor set was obtained from a woman aged 18-30 years in good health and CMV-seronegative.

A single count supports this clone. V gene TRBV19 combines with J gene TRBJ1-5, with D possibly being TRBD1 (5 bases). The germline gives CDR1 LNHDA, CDR2 SQIVND (reference sequence). Between the trimmed V and J ends, which lost 8 bases and 6 bases, there was a span of 17 bases. This CDR3 is built from 14 residues. CDR3 in amino acids: CASRPTATTQPQHF. The CDR3 DNA is TGTGCCAGTCGTCCGACAGCTACAACTCAGCCCCAGCATTTT.

The chain is built from TRBV15 and TRBJ2-5; 8 bases are a match to TRBD1. V dropped 9 bases and J dropped 5; count of bases not matched to a gene: 5. The CDR3 is 12 residues long. CDR1 is LNHNV, CDR2 YYDKDF, per germline (reference sequence). The CDR3 reads CATMDRVETQYF. The CDR3 bases are TGTGCCACTATGGACAGGGTGGAGACCCAGTACTTC.

In nucleotides, the CDR3 is TGTGCCAGCAGTCCCCGGACTAGTGGGTTTTACGAGCAGTACTTC. Translated, it gives CASSPRTSGFYEQYF. The chain combines TRBV28 with TRBJ2-7, with 7 positions matching TRBD2. With 5 bases clipped from V and 4 bases from J, the junction kept 11 bases outside the gene matches. Germline V gene lookup returns CDR1 MDHEN and CDR2 SYDVKM. This CDR3 spans 15 amino acids.

J is TRBJ2-7 and V is TRBV30, with 12 positions matching TRBD2. V lost 1 base, J lost 0 bases, and 4 bases stayed unmatched. CDR1 is GTSNPN and CDR2 is SVGIG in the germline V gene (reference sequence). This CDR3 has 16 residues. Here the CDR3 reads CAWSARTSGVSYEQYF. CDR3 DNA sequence: TGTGCCTGGAGTGCTCGGACTAGCGGGGTCTCCTACGAGCAGTACTTC.

This clone was counted between two and nine times. The chain is built from TRBV5-4 and TRBJ1-4; weak D call: TRBD1 (5 bases). This CDR3 comprises 14 residues. CDR1 and CDR2 (germline): SGHNT, YYREEE (reference sequence). The V gene lost 0 bases and the J gene lost 8 bases, with 11 bases spanning the gap. The chain's CDR3 is CASSLGTQGEKLFF. The CDR3 DNA reads as TGTGCCAGCAGCTTGGGCACCCAGGGAGAAAAACTGTTTTTT. The complete variable domain, with remaining parts taken from reference TRBV5-4 and TRBJ1-4, reads ETGVTQSPTHLIKTRGQQVTLRCSSQSGHNTVSWYQQALGQGPQFIFQYYREEENGRGNFPPRFSGLQFPNYSSELNVNALELDDSALYLCASSLGTQGEKLFFGSGTQLSVL.

The chain employs TRBV5-1 and TRBJ2-1; possibly TRBD2 for D (6 bases). CDR3 length equals 16 residues. Germline V gene lookup returns CDR1 SGHRS and CDR2 YFSETQ. V was shortened by 0 bases and J by 4 bases, with 14 bases between the two germline ends. CDR3 coding DNA: TGCGCCAGCAGCTTGGAGTGGGGACTGGTGTACAATGAGCAGTTCTTC. Amino acids: CASSLEWGLVYNEQFF.

The J gene is TRBJ2-5, the V gene TRBV5-4; no clear D gene. Matching the DNA end better, TRBJ2-7 makes the J call doubtful. The CDR3 is 12 residues long. Germline loops: CDR1 SGHNT, CDR2 YYREEE (reference sequence). CDR3 region: CASSLIPHEQYF. CDR3 sequence (DNA): TGTGCCAGCAGCTTGATACCGCACGAGCAGTACTTC.

The chain joins TRBV28 to TRBJ1-2; TRBD1 aligns across 9 bases. Germline CDR1 reads MDHEN; CDR2 reads SYDVKM. J was trimmed by 0 bases and V by 8 bases; bases with no gene match: 4. This CDR3 region has 14 residues. The CDR3 here is CASGTGGPNYGYTF. The DNA of the CDR3 is TGTGCCAGCGGCACAGGGGGCCCTAACTATGGCTACACCTTC.

This clone was counted a single time. The V call is TRBV30, the J call TRBJ1-2; D perhaps matches TRBD1 (6 bases). This CDR3 comprises 12 residues. From germline, CDR1 is GTSNPN and CDR2 SVGIG (reference sequence). Written as DNA, the CDR3 is TGTGCGAGAGTTCAGGGGATTCATGGCTACACCTTC. It is translated as CARVQGIHGYTF.

The chain couples TRBV19 to TRBJ2-1; tentatively, D is TRBD2 (6 bases). This CDR3 contains 9 residues. V was trimmed by 11 bases and J by 9 bases, leaving 8 bases between them. Germline V gene lookup returns CDR1 LNHDA and CDR2 SQIVND (reference sequence). The CDR3, as DNA: TGTGCCGTGGGGGGTGAGCAGTTCTTC. Its protein is CAVGGEQFF. Variable domain in full (rest from reference TRBV19 and TRBJ2-1): DGGITQSPKYLFRKEGQNVTLSCEQNLNHDAMYWYRQDPGQGLRLIYYSQIVNDFQKGDIAEGYSVSREKKESFPLTVTSAQKNPTAFYLCAVGGEQFFGPGTRLTVL.

This clone was recorded a few times. In nucleotides, the CDR3 is TGCGCCAGCAGCTCGCAGACAGGGGGTGGATCGATGAGTAATTCACCCCTCCACTTT. Translating it yields CASSSQTGGGSMSNSPLHF. The V gene is TRBV4-3, the J gene TRBJ1-6, with 9 bases lining up with TRBD1. The CDR3 length is 19 residues. V lost 5 bases and J lost 6; bases outside the gene matches: 17. CDR1 is LGHNA, CDR2 YSLEER, per germline.

The chain couples TRBV30 to TRBJ2-7; TRBD2 matches 14 bases. Germline-derived CDR1 and CDR2 are GTSNPN and SVGIG (reference sequence). Trimming removed 5 bases from V and 0 bases from J; junction bases left unmatched: 15. The CDR3 sequence is 19 residues long. The CDR3 bases are TGTGCCTGGTTGAATGCGGGACTAGCGGGGGCGTTGAGCTCCTACGAGCAGTACTTC. Its protein product is CAWLNAGLAGALSSYEQYF.

This rearrangement joins TRBV7-8 to TRBJ1-2; no definite D call. Germline V gene data show CDR1 as SGHVS and CDR2 as FQNEAQ. The CDR3 totals 13 residues. V was clipped by 6 bases and J by 12 bases, with 20 bases between them. CDR3 sequence reads: CASRTYGSGGDTF. The CDR3 DNA follows: TGTGCCAGCAGGACATACGGCAGCGGTGGTGACACCTTC.

The DNA of the CDR3 is TGTGCCAGCAGCCCAACCCTAATGGACAGGGAGAGGGAAGGCTACACCTTC. Its protein is CASSPTLMDREREGYTF. The V gene is TRBV7-9, the J gene TRBJ1-2; 8 nucleotides align to TRBD1. The germline V gene has CDR1 SEHNR and CDR2 FQNEAQ (reference sequence). This CDR3 region has 17 residues. Trimming took 5 bases from V and 8 from J; bases not matched to a gene: 19.

The chain carries TRBV29-1 and TRBJ1-2, with unresolved D. CDR1 SQVTM and CDR2 ANQGSEA come from the germline V gene. V dropped 7 bases and J dropped 2 bases, with 8 bases sitting between them. The CDR3 covers 11 residues. CDR3: CSGSANYGYTF. CDR3 nucleotide sequence: TGCAGCGGGAGCGCGAACTATGGCTACACCTTC.

The chain couples TRBV7-2 to TRBJ1-3; possibly TRBD1 for D (6 bases). V dropped 1 base and J dropped 8 bases, with 9 bases sitting between them. The CDR3 covers 13 residues. The germline gives CDR1 SGHTA, CDR2 FQGNSA. The CDR3 loop is CASSLEQGHTIYF. In nucleotides, the CDR3 is TGTGCCAGCAGCTTAGAACAGGGACACACCATATATTTT.

The rearrangement uses TRBV27 and TRBJ1-2, with 8 bases fitting TRBD1. The V gene's germline CDR1 is MNHEY and CDR2 SMNVEV (reference sequence). This CDR3 has 13 amino acids. J lost 7 bases, V lost 6 bases, and 7 bases had no gene match. DNA for the CDR3: TGTGCCAGCAGCCTAGGACAGGGTTCTGGCTACACCTTC. It translates to CASSLGQGSGYTF.

The J gene is TRBJ1-2, the V gene TRBV15; tentative D call: TRBD1 (6 bases). The CDR3 consists of 14 residues. CDR1 and CDR2 (germline): LNHNV, YYDKDF (reference sequence). Trimming took off 6 bases at V and 5 bases at J, with 16 bases between the two ends. The CDR3 region has the DNA TGTGCCACCAGGATGGCAGGGGTCGAGTATGGCTACACCTTC. This sequence encodes CATRMAGVEYGYTF.

The chain is built from TRBV5-1 and TRBJ2-7; TRBD1 matches 9 bases. There are 13 residues in the CDR3. With 4 bases clipped from V and 5 bases from J, the junction kept 4 bases outside the gene matches. CDR1 is SGHRS, CDR2 YFSETQ, per germline. Here the CDR3 reads CASSPDRGDEQYF. In DNA, the CDR3 is TGCGCCAGCAGCCCGGACAGGGGAGACGAGCAGTACTTC. Full variable domain (outside the CDR3, taken from reference TRBV5-1 and TRBJ2-7): KAGVTQTPRYLIKTRGQQVTLSCSPISGHRSVSWYQQTPGQGLQFLFEYFSETQRNKGNFPGRFSGRQFSNSRSEMNVSTLELGDSALYLCASSPDRGDEQYFGPGTRLTVT.

The chain links TRBV27 to TRBJ2-7; D might be TRBD1 (5 bases). Trimming took 1 base from V and 0 from J, leaving 10 bases between them. CDR1 is MNHEY and CDR2 is SMNVEV in the germline V gene (reference sequence). The CDR3 length is 15 residues. The CDR3 DNA follows: TGTGCCAGCAGTTTATTCCCGGACACCTCCTACGAGCAGTACTTC. It translates to CASSLFPDTSYEQYF.

The V and J genes are TRBV7-8 and TRBJ2-2; tentative D call: TRBD2 (5 bases). Trimming took 5 bases from V and 6 from J, leaving 25 bases between them. The CDR3 is 18 residues long. CDR1 and CDR2 from the germline V gene are SGHVS and FQNEAQ. Here the CDR3 reads CASSLGRGVWERSGELFF. In DNA, the CDR3 is TGTGCCAGCAGCCTCGGAAGAGGAGTCTGGGAGAGATCCGGGGAGCTGTTTTTT.

The chain recombines TRBV4-1 with TRBJ1-2, with D possibly being TRBD1 (5 bases). CDR1 is MGHRA and CDR2 is YSYEKL in the germline V gene. The length of the CDR3 is 14 residues. Deletions cut 0 bases from V and 8 bases from J, with 13 bases between. CDR3 residues: CASSQEWGVGGYTF. The CDR3 DNA sequence: TGCGCCAGCAGCCAAGAATGGGGGGTCGGGGGCTACACCTTC.

The chain combines TRBV4-3 with TRBJ2-6, with 8 bases that match TRBD2. Germline lookup yields CDR1 LGHNA and CDR2 YSLEER. The length of the CDR3 is 18 residues. The junction had 4 bases not matched to a gene; V was cut back by 0 bases and J by 0 bases. The CDR3 loop is CASSQELAGHSGANVLTF. CDR3 sequence (DNA): TGCGCCAGCAGCCAAGAGCTAGCGGGCCACTCTGGGGCCAACGTCCTGACTTTC.

The rearrangement uses TRBV7-2 and TRBJ1-5; D unresolved. The CDR3 covers 17 residues. The V end was cut by 5 bases, the J end by 5 bases, with 22 bases between. Germline CDR1 SGHTA, CDR2 FQGNSA. The CDR3 reads CASSQQPRGSIYQPQHF. CDR3 nucleotides: TGTGCCAGCAGCCAGCAACCCCGAGGGAGCATTTATCAGCCCCAGCATTTT.